The clone carrying this T cell receptor beta chain was seen only a few times. Germline and genes here are mouse. The read stops 4 residues short of the end of the CDR3; the missing end is completed from the germline J gene. The CDR3 contains 17 residues. Germline V lookup: CDR1 FNHDT, CDR2 SITEND (reference sequence). After removal of 2 bases from V and 2 bases from J, the junction contained 7 bases not matched to a gene. The sample originates from a study of CD8+ T cells in alopecia areata. The sequencing template was cDNA reverse transcribed from extracted RNA. Produced via immunoSEQ multiplex PCR; TCRdb's table is partial and in-frame only. The sample shows some 110,000 clones, no singletons; the ten largest hold around a fifth.

The chain uses TRBV19 and TRBJ2-4; 11 positions agree with TRBD1. This TCR came from a C3H/HeJ mouse with alopecia areata. This mouse strain has H2-k as its MHC haplotype. Sequencing was performed on lesional skin. CDR3 in amino acids: CASSIVWTGGDQNTLYF. The part of the CDR3 DNA that was read is TGTGCCAGCAGTATTGTTTGGACAGGGGGCGATCAAAAC. Filled out from reference TRBV19 and TRBJ2-4, the complete variable domain reads GGIITQTPKFLIGQEGQKLTLKCQQNFNHDTMYWYRQDSGKGLRLIYYSITENDLQKGDLSEGYDASREKKSSFSLTVTSAQKNEMAVFLCASSIVWTGGDQNTLYFGAGTRLSVL.